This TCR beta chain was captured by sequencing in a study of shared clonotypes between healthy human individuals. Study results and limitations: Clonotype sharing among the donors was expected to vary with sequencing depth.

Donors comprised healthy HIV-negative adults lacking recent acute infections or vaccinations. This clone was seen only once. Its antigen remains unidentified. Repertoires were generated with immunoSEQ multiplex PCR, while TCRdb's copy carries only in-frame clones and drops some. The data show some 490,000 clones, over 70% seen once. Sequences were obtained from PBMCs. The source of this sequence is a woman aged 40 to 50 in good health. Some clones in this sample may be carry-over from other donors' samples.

The CDR3 coding sequence is TGTGCCATCAGTGAGTCGCGGGGCCCGGGGATTCAGCCCCAGCATTTT. This sequence encodes CAISESRGPGIQPQHF. V and J are TRBV10-3 and TRBJ1-5; D is possibly TRBD1 (5 bases). Between the trimmed V and J ends, which lost 0 bases and 6 bases, there was a span of 15 bases. The germline CDR1 and CDR2 sequences are ENHRY and SYGVKD. CDR3 length equals 16 residues.